This passage covers 22 T cell receptor beta chains from one sample sequenced in a study of T cell responses to AZD1222 COVID-19 vaccine. TCRdb keeps only in-frame clones here, not all; method: immunoSEQ multiplex PCR. The data contain over 85,000 clones, 84% of them singletons. The sequences come from peripheral blood, collected 28 days after the second AZD1222 dose. The receptor set was obtained from an adult who received the AZD1222 COVID-19 vaccine.

This clone was seen more than once but under ten times. A much larger clone lies one base from this, so it may be a read error. The sample contains more than one DNA sequence encoding this CDR3. V is TRBV7-3 and J is TRBJ1-1; D not certain. Germline CDR1 and CDR2: SGHTA and FQGTGA. CDR3 size: 13 residues. The V gene lost 3 bases and the J gene lost 0 bases, with 5 bases spanning the gap. The CDR3 is CASSLSVNTEAFF. The CDR3 nucleotides read TGTGCCAGCAGCTTGTCGGTGAACACTGAAGCTTTCTTT.

The rearrangement joins TRBV28 to TRBJ2-1; 8 bases are shared with TRBD1. The CDR3 has 17 residues. V was pared by 6 bases and J by 9 bases, with 19 bases of the junction left unmatched. Per germline, CDR1 MDHEN and CDR2 SYDVKM. Written as DNA, the CDR3 is TGTGCCAGCAGCAACCCCCCAGGACAGGGTATATTTGGTGAGCAGTTCTTC. Its protein is CASSNPPGQGIFGEQFF.

The V gene is TRBV29-1, the J gene TRBJ2-2; TRBD1 aligns across 10 bases. Germline CDR1 is SQVTM and CDR2 is ANQGSEA. With V trimmed by 4 bases and J by 2 bases, 7 bases remained unmatched. The CDR3 is 16 amino acids. As DNA, the CDR3 is TGCAGCGTTGCATGGGGGACAGGGGAAAACACCGGGGAGCTGTTTTTT. Its protein is CSVAWGTGENTGELFF.

V gene TRBV12-3 or TRBV12-4 combines with J gene TRBJ2-5; D is ambiguous. The CDR3 consists of 12 residues. V lost 3 bases and J 5 bases, leaving 7 bases between the germline ends. CDR3 DNA sequence: TGTGCCAGCAGTTTTTATAGTGAGACCCAGTACTTC. It translates to CASSFYSETQYF.

The V call is TRBV5-1, the J call TRBJ2-5; D is perhaps TRBD1 (5 bases). Trimming removed 2 bases from V and 5 bases from J, with 10 bases in between. Germline V gene sequence: CDR1 SGHRS, CDR2 YFSETQ. CDR3 length equals 13 residues. CDR3 in amino acids: CASSFRESETQYF. The CDR3 DNA follows: TGCGCCAGCAGCTTCAGGGAATCGGAGACCCAGTACTTC.

The genes are TRBV6-5 and TRBJ2-1; 12 positions agree with TRBD2. V lost 2 bases and J lost 8; bases outside the gene matches: 4. Germline loops: CDR1 MNHEY, CDR2 SVGAGI. The length of the CDR3 is 15 residues. The CDR3 protein is CASSYSLAGGHEQFF. The CDR3 region has the DNA TGTGCCAGCAGTTACAGTCTAGCGGGAGGGCATGAGCAGTTCTTC.

The gene calls are TRBV15 and TRBJ1-5, with D unclear. Germline V gives CDR1 LNHNV, CDR2 YYDKDF (reference sequence). This CDR3 has 14 amino acids. Trimming removed 1 base at V and 7 bases at J, with 11 bases between. CDR3 bases: TGTGCCACCAGCAGAGCCCGGGGATTCCAGCCCCAGCATTTT. It encodes CATSRARGFQPQHF.

This sequence joins TRBV12-3 or TRBV12-4 and TRBJ2-7; D possibly uses TRBD1 or TRBD2 (5 bases each). The CDR3 is 13 residues long. Trimming cost V 2 bases and J 6 bases, with 11 bases left between them. The CDR3 DNA follows: TGTGCCAGCAGTTTAATCGCAGGGACCGAGCAGTACTTC. As protein: CASSLIAGTEQYF.

The rearrangement uses TRBV5-1 and TRBJ2-1, with TRBD2 identical over 7 bases. V trimming: 4 bases; J trimming: 0 bases; junction bases outside the gene matches: 4. Germline values: CDR1 SGHRS, CDR2 YFSETQ. The CDR3 spans 15 residues. CDR3 in amino acids: CASSREGSSYNEQFF. In nucleotides, the CDR3 is TGCGCCAGCAGCAGGGAGGGGAGCTCCTACAATGAGCAGTTCTTC. The full variable domain, completed using reference TRBV5-1 and TRBJ2-1, is KAGVTQTPRYLIKTRGQQVTLSCSPISGHRSVSWYQQTPGQGLQFLFEYFSETQRNKGNFPGRFSGRQFSNSRSEMNVSTLELGDSALYLCASSREGSSYNEQFFGPGTRLTVL.

This clone has more than one count but fewer than ten. The chain couples TRBV15 to TRBJ1-3; D ambiguous. V was clipped by 0 bases and J by 1 base, with 7 bases between them. The CDR3 runs to 15 residues. Germline CDR1 and CDR2: LNHNV and YYDKDF (reference sequence). The CDR3 DNA is TGTGCCACCAGCAGAGATCAGGCATCTGGAAACACCATATATTTT. Protein product: CATSRDQASGNTIYF.

This clone has at least ten counts. V is TRBV28 and J is TRBJ1-2; no firm D call. The CDR3 sequence is 11 residues long. Trimming shortened V by 6 bases and J by 8 bases, and 10 bases separated the two germline ends. In germline, CDR1 is MDHEN, CDR2 SYDVKM. The CDR3 DNA follows: TGTGCCAGCAGCCTAGTGGGGGGCTACACCTTC. This encodes CASSLVGGYTF.

For the CDR3, the DNA is TGTGCCAGCAGCAAGGTAGACACATGCTCTGGAAACACCATATATTTT. This codes for CASSKVDTCSGNTIYF. This chain uses TRBV21-1 with TRBJ1-3; the DNA was not used to check the table's D call, TRBD1. TRBV21-1 is noted as a pseudogene. This CDR3 comprises 16 residues.

This chain connects TRBV18 to TRBJ2-7; TRBD2 agrees at 12 bases. CDR3 size: 17 residues. The V gene's germline CDR1 is KGHSH and CDR2 LQKENI. V lost 2 bases to trimming and J lost 5 bases; unmatched junction nucleotides: 10. CDR3 sequence (DNA): TGTGCCAGCTCACCATTCACCGGGACTAGCGGGCGTCACGAGCAGTACTTC. It specifies CASSPFTGTSGRHEQYF.

The chain combines TRBV12-3 or TRBV12-4 with TRBJ2-4, with D maybe TRBD2 (6 bases). Trimming took 6 bases from V and 13 from J, leaving 13 bases between them. This CDR3 spans 11 amino acids. CDR3 sequence: CASRGLTDQYF. The CDR3 DNA sequence: TGTGCCAGCAGGGGACTCACGGACCAGTACTTC.

This chain joins TRBV5-4 and TRBJ1-1; unclear D gene. This CDR3 has 12 amino acids. Per germline, CDR1 SGHNT and CDR2 YYREEE (reference sequence). Trimming pared 1 base from V and 5 bases from J, leaving 6 bases between. The CDR3 loop reads CASSLLGTEAFF. The CDR3 DNA reads TGTGCCAGCAGCTTGCTCGGGACTGAAGCTTTCTTT.

V gene TRBV5-5 combines with J gene TRBJ2-3; D not resolved. Germline CDR1 reads SGHKS; CDR2 reads YYEKEE (reference sequence). Trimming shortened V by 2 bases and J by 4 bases, and 11 bases separated the two germline ends. This CDR3 is 14 amino acids long. The CDR3 loop is CASSFGLDADTQYF. CDR3 DNA sequence: TGTGCCAGCAGCTTCGGGCTAGATGCAGATACGCAGTATTTT.

J is TRBJ1-1 and V is TRBV10-3; D is uncertain. V lost 0 bases to trimming and J lost 2 bases, with 7 bases between them. Germline loops: CDR1 ENHRY, CDR2 SYGVKD. CDR3 length: 14 amino acids. The CDR3 sequence is CAISESGFNTEAFF. DNA for the CDR3: TGTGCCATCAGTGAGTCGGGCTTTAACACTGAAGCTTTCTTT.

The chain employs TRBV6-1 and TRBJ1-1, with TRBD1 matching over 7 bases. After removal of 3 bases from V and 1 base from J, the junction contained 2 bases not matched to a gene. Germline CDR1 reads MNHNS; CDR2 reads SASEGT. This CDR3 is 14 amino acids long. CDR3 loop: CASSETGPNTEAFF. CDR3 DNA sequence: TGTGCCAGCAGTGAGACAGGGCCGAACACTGAAGCTTTCTTT.

A remark on this clone: Other DNA sequences from this sample encode an identical CDR3 as well. The chain joins TRBV7-9 to TRBJ1-5; unclear D gene. The V end lost 0 bases, the J end lost 7 bases, and 4 bases lay between the germline ends. The germline CDR1 and CDR2 sequences are SEHNR and FQNEAQ (reference sequence). This CDR3 spans 12 amino acids. CDR3: CASSLAGQPQHF. CDR3 DNA: TGTGCCAGCAGCTTAGCCGGACAGCCCCAGCATTTT.

J is TRBJ2-1 and V is TRBV6-1; a weak D match, TRBD2 (6 bases). Trimming pared 0 bases from V and 9 bases from J, leaving 15 bases between. The CDR3 runs to 15 residues. Germline values: CDR1 MNHNS, CDR2 SASEGT. The DNA for the CDR3 is TGTGCCAGCAGTGAAGCGATGGGGCGTAGCGGTGAGCAGTTCTTC. This encodes CASSEAMGRSGEQFF.

The J gene is TRBJ2-5, the V gene TRBV29-1; D not resolved. The CDR3 is 13 residues long. V was trimmed by 2 bases and J by 4 bases, leaving 11 bases between them. The germline gives CDR1 SQVTM, CDR2 ANQGSEA. CDR3 in DNA: TGCAGCGTTGAACGGAGCTTGGGAGAGACCCAGTACTTC. Translated, it gives CSVERSLGETQYF.

This chain connects TRBV5-5 to TRBJ1-2; D remains unclear. The length of the CDR3 is 12 residues. Trimming stripped 0 bases from V and 6 bases from J, with 6 bases between. Germline V CDR1 and CDR2: SGHKS, YYEKEE (reference sequence). The CDR3 nucleotides are TGTGCCAGCAGCTTGGCTCAGGATGGCTACACCTTC. Translating it yields CASSLAQDGYTF.